These 26 T cell receptor beta chains share one sample of origin, sequenced in a study of vaccination effects on CD4 cells after COVID-19. Assay: immunoSEQ multiplex PCR; the TCRdb copy retains only in-frame clones and omits some. The sample has around 81,000 clones, around four fifths seen once. Antigen-specific CD4+ T cells expanded by the ViraFEST assay with viral peptide pools were then sequenced. The culture ran for around nine days, and then CD4+ T cells were isolated. The vaccine given was either BNT162b2 or mRNA-1273, in two doses. No cognate antigen is known for these TCRs. The starting material was CD4+ T cells from PBMCs cultured with HCoV-OC43 spike peptides, obtained after COVID-19 vaccination. Subset meaning: HCoV-OC43 spike overlapping peptide pool stimulation. The receptors originated from a human donor who received a COVID-19 vaccine.

This clone was seen more than once but under ten times. V is TRBV27 and J is TRBJ2-5, with TRBD1 as a possible D gene (6 bases). The CDR3 spans 15 residues. Deletions cut 4 bases from V and 2 bases from J, with 14 bases between. Germline V gives CDR1 MNHEY, CDR2 SMNVEV (reference sequence). This chain's CDR3 is CASSSGTTDQETQYF. The CDR3 DNA reads TGTGCCAGCAGTTCCGGGACAACCGATCAAGAGACCCAGTACTTC.

This clone has only one observation. The V and J genes are TRBV5-4 and TRBJ2-2; either TRBD1 or TRBD2 may fit D (5 bases each). The CDR3 runs 15 residues. CDR1 SGHNT and CDR2 YYREEE come from the germline V gene (reference sequence). V was shortened by 2 bases and J by 0 bases, with 8 bases between the two germline ends. The CDR3 loop is CASSLRGANTGELFF. DNA for the CDR3: TGTGCCAGCAGCTTAAGAGGGGCGAACACCGGGGAGCTGTTTTTT.

The chain couples TRBV5-4 to TRBJ1-2; 7 bases map to TRBD1. The CDR3 loop spans 13 amino acids. Unmatched junction bases numbered 4, after V lost 4 bases and J lost 4 bases. CDR1 is SGHNT, CDR2 YYREEE, per germline (reference sequence). CDR3 in amino acids: CASSPTGTYGYTF. The CDR3 DNA reads TGTGCCAGCAGCCCGACAGGGACCTATGGCTACACCTTC.

This clone has just one count. The J gene is TRBJ1-2, the V gene TRBV15; tentative D call: TRBD1 (5 bases). Trimming cost V 0 bases and J 6 bases, with 11 bases left between them. This CDR3 contains 14 residues. Germline V gene sequence: CDR1 LNHNV, CDR2 YYDKDF (reference sequence). The CDR3 protein is CATSREARGHGYTF. The CDR3 DNA sequence: TGTGCCACCAGCAGAGAGGCACGGGGCCATGGCTACACCTTC.

The V gene is TRBV19, the J gene TRBJ2-3; D gene uncertain. Trimming stripped 9 bases from V and 0 bases from J, with 7 bases between. This CDR3 has 12 residues. Germline values: CDR1 LNHDA, CDR2 SQIVND (reference sequence). CDR3 DNA: TGTGCCAGCAGAAGTAGCACAGATACGCAGTATTTT. Its protein is CASRSSTDTQYF.

This clone was counted between two and nine times. The gene calls are TRBV28 and TRBJ1-2; D might be TRBD1 (5 bases). The germline CDR1 and CDR2 sequences are MDHEN and SYDVKM. V was clipped by 3 bases and J by 2 bases, with 7 bases between them. The CDR3 runs 13 residues. The chain's CDR3 is CASSLAGNYGYTF. CDR3 sequence (DNA): TGTGCCAGCAGTTTGGCAGGGAACTATGGCTACACCTTC.

The genes are TRBV6-5 and TRBJ1-1; D is unresolved. The CDR3 has 14 residues. From germline, CDR1 is MNHEY and CDR2 SVGAGI. The V end was cut by 10 bases, the J end by 3 bases, with 18 bases between. The DNA of the CDR3 is TGTGCCACCTCCTTACTAGGGTGGGACACTGAAGCTTTCTTT. It specifies CATSLLGWDTEAFF.

V and J are TRBV30 and TRBJ1-5, with D unresolved. The CDR3 sequence is 12 residues long. Per the germline V gene, CDR1 is GTSNPN and CDR2 is SVGIG (reference sequence). V was trimmed by 1 base and J by 7 bases, leaving 8 bases between them. As DNA, the CDR3 is TGTGCCTGGAGTGATCCAAACCAGCCCCAGCATTTT. It specifies CAWSDPNQPQHF.

This sequence joins TRBV5-1 and TRBJ2-2; D perhaps matches TRBD2 (6 bases). The CDR3 contains 16 residues. CDR1 is SGHRS and CDR2 is YFSETQ in the germline V gene. Trimming removed 5 bases from V and 0 bases from J, with 14 bases in between. CDR3 nucleotide sequence: TGCGCCAGCAGTTTCCGGGACTCCTCGAACACCGGGGAGCTGTTTTTT. It yields the protein CASSFRDSSNTGELFF.

The chain is built from TRBV27 and TRBJ1-1; D call uncertain. The germline CDR1 and CDR2 sequences are MNHEY and SMNVEV (reference sequence). The length of the CDR3 is 14 residues. Trimming removed 3 bases at V and 2 bases at J, with 10 bases between. CDR3 sequence (DNA): TGTGCCAGCAGTTTCGTCGGAGTAAACACTGAAGCTTTCTTT. Translating it yields CASSFVGVNTEAFF.

The rearrangement uses TRBV3-1 (or the pseudogene TRBV3-2) and TRBJ1-2; D is unclear. This CDR3 comprises 12 residues. The V gene's germline CDR1 is LGHDT and CDR2 YNNKEL (reference sequence). V was clipped by 5 bases and J by 8 bases, with 12 bases between them. The CDR3 DNA reads as TGTGCCAGCAGCATTAGCCCCGGAGGCTACACCTTC. As protein: CASSISPGGYTF.

Only a few counts were recorded for this clone. This chain links TRBV6-6 with TRBJ1-3; D may be TRBD1 (5 bases). The CDR3 totals 16 residues. Trimming stripped 5 bases from V and 0 bases from J, with 14 bases between. Germline assignment: CDR1 MNHNY and CDR2 SVGAGI (reference sequence). The CDR3 DNA reads as TGTGCCAGCAGTCCGGGACGCCCGAGCTCTGGAAACACCATATATTTT. Its translation is CASSPGRPSSGNTIYF.

The J gene is TRBJ1-5, the V gene TRBV6-5; no clear D gene. Per the germline V gene, CDR1 is MNHEY and CDR2 is SVGAGI. The CDR3 is 14 residues long. The ends were cut back, 0 bases at V and 3 bases at J, with 6 bases in the middle. For the CDR3, the DNA is TGTGCCAGCAGTTACTCACGGGACAATCAGCCCCAGCATTTT. Protein product: CASSYSRDNQPQHF.

The rearrangement joins TRBV7-9 to TRBJ2-1; D might be TRBD1 (6 bases). The CDR3 totals 17 residues. Germline V gene data show CDR1 as SEHNR and CDR2 as FQNEAQ (reference sequence). Trimming shortened V by 2 bases and J by 0 bases, and 14 bases separated the two germline ends. CDR3 DNA: TGTGCCAGCAGCTTAATGACAGGCTTAAGCTCCTACAATGAGCAGTTCTTC. Amino acid sequence: CASSLMTGLSSYNEQFF.

In DNA form, the CDR3 reads TGTGCCAGCAGCTTTAGCCCCTCTGGGCAGTTCTTC. It encodes CASSFSPSGQFF. This rearrangement joins TRBV7-2 to TRBJ2-1; unclear D gene. V lost 3 bases to trimming and J lost 12 bases, with 12 bases between them. The CDR3 sequence is 12 residues long. Germline V gene sequence: CDR1 SGHTA, CDR2 FQGNSA.

The genes are TRBV25-1 and TRBJ1-2, with 7 bases lining up with TRBD1. Per germline, CDR1 MGHDK and CDR2 SYGVNS. With V trimmed by 4 bases and J by 7 bases, 3 bases remained unmatched. This CDR3 contains 12 residues. The DNA of the CDR3 is TGTGCCAGCAGTGTACCAGGGGGTGGCTACACCTTC. It yields the protein CASSVPGGGYTF.

This chain connects TRBV2 to TRBJ2-5; 7 bases agree with TRBD1. The V and J ends lost 6 bases and 5 bases, in that order; junction bases with no gene match: 3. This CDR3 has 12 residues. Germline CDR1 and CDR2: SNHLY and FYNNEI. The CDR3 is CASRQGEETQYF. The CDR3 DNA follows: TGTGCCAGCAGGCAGGGGGAGGAGACCCAGTACTTC.

The V call is TRBV7-8, the J call TRBJ1-2; D is perhaps TRBD1 (6 bases). Trimming cost V 1 base and J 4 bases, with 13 bases left between them. The CDR3 has 15 amino acids. Germline values: CDR1 SGHVS, CDR2 FQNEAQ. The CDR3 DNA is TGTGCCAGCAGCTTAGTCCCCCAGGGGACCTATGGCTACACCTTC. It translates to CASSLVPQGTYGYTF.

V and J are TRBV5-1 and TRBJ2-1; 7 nucleotides agree with TRBD1. The germline gives CDR1 SGHRS, CDR2 YFSETQ. The CDR3 has 14 residues. V gave up 3 bases and J gave up 2 bases; unmatched junction bases: 2. The CDR3 is CASSSGQTYNEQFF. In DNA form, the CDR3 reads TGCGCCAGCAGCTCGGGACAGACCTACAATGAGCAGTTCTTC. Filled out from reference TRBV5-1 and TRBJ2-1, the complete variable domain reads KAGVTQTPRYLIKTRGQQVTLSCSPISGHRSVSWYQQTPGQGLQFLFEYFSETQRNKGNFPGRFSGRQFSNSRSEMNVSTLELGDSALYLCASSSGQTYNEQFFGPGTRLTVL.

The rearrangement uses TRBV7-3 and TRBJ1-2; tentatively, D is TRBD1 (5 bases). This CDR3 is built from 18 residues. V gave up 0 bases and J gave up 0 bases, with 17 bases separating them. Germline lookup yields CDR1 SGHTA and CDR2 FQGTGA. The chain's CDR3 is CASSLTRGPTPPNYGYTF. For the CDR3, the DNA is TGTGCCAGCAGCTTAACGCGGGGCCCGACACCTCCTAACTATGGCTACACCTTC.

V and J are TRBV5-1 and TRBJ1-2; no reliable D call. CDR1 SGHRS and CDR2 YFSETQ come from the germline V gene. CDR3 length equals 14 residues. Trimming shortened V by 5 bases and J by 0 bases, and 11 bases separated the two germline ends. CDR3 nucleotides: TGCGCCAGCAGGCGGGAAGAAGCTAACTATGGCTACACCTTC. The encoded protein is CASRREEANYGYTF. The full variable domain, completed using reference TRBV5-1 and TRBJ1-2, is KAGVTQTPRYLIKTRGQQVTLSCSPISGHRSVSWYQQTPGQGLQFLFEYFSETQRNKGNFPGRFSGRQFSNSRSEMNVSTLELGDSALYLCASRREEANYGYTFGSGTRLTVV.

The J gene is TRBJ2-3, the V gene TRBV15; D remains unclear. This CDR3 has 12 amino acids. Germline loops: CDR1 LNHNV, CDR2 YYDKDF (reference sequence). The V end was cut by 0 bases, the J end by 3 bases, with 1 base between. As DNA, the CDR3 is TGTGCCACCAGCAGAGAGACAGATACGCAGTATTTT. Its protein is CATSRETDTQYF. Variable domain in full (rest from reference TRBV15 and TRBJ2-3): DAMVIQNPRYQVTQFGKPVTLSCSQTLNHNVMYWYQQKSSQAPKLLFHYYDKDFNNEADTPDNFQSRRPNTSFCFLDIRSPGLGDTAMYLCATSRETDTQYFGPGTRLTVL.

The rearrangement links TRBV9 to TRBJ2-1; no firm D call. This CDR3 contains 15 residues. Per germline, CDR1 SGDLS and CDR2 YYNGEE. V dropped 1 base and J dropped 10 bases, with 18 bases sitting between them. This CDR3 reads CASSVFFAGPEEQFF. The CDR3, as DNA: TGTGCCAGCAGCGTATTCTTTGCAGGCCCGGAGGAGCAGTTCTTC.

This chain links TRBV10-2 with TRBJ1-2; 8 nucleotides align to TRBD1. The V gene end was trimmed by 2 bases and the J gene end by 4 bases; junction bases not matched to a gene: 12. Germline CDR1 WSHSY, CDR2 SAAADI. The CDR3 extends over 17 amino acids. For the CDR3, the DNA is TGCGCCAGCAGTGAGCCGGGGACAGGCCTTTTCCTCTATGGCTACACCTTC. Its translation is CASSEPGTGLFLYGYTF.

The table lists this clone with a few counts. The rearrangement links TRBV11-2 to TRBJ2-7; D unclear. In germline, CDR1 is SGHAT, CDR2 FQNNGV. This CDR3 is built from 12 residues. Deletions cut 4 bases from V and 0 bases from J, with 4 bases between. In DNA form, the CDR3 reads TGTGCCAGCAGCTCAATCTCCTACGAGCAGTACGTC. Its protein product is CASSSISYEQYV.

V usage is TRBV10-3 and J usage is TRBJ2-3; D remains unclear. CDR3 length equals 15 residues. Germline-derived CDR1 and CDR2 are ENHRY and SYGVKD. The V end was cut by 4 bases, the J end by 6 bases, with 17 bases between. The CDR3 DNA sequence: TGTGCCATCAGTGGTGGATCCAGCCGGGTGGATACGCAGTATTTT. It codes for CAISGGSSRVDTQYF.